The sequence of this T cell receptor (beta chain) was determined in a study of T-cell memory formation after mild COVID-19. TCRdb reprocessed the 5' RACE reads via MiXCR and lists one record per CDR3 protein. The data hold roughly 170,000 distinct CDR3 sequences, with about 18% observed a single time. The germline V gene encodes CDR1 KGHSH and CDR2 LQKENI. Trimming removed 6 bases from V and 1 base from J, with 16 bases in between. The CDR3 is 16 residues long. This TCR derives from a man aged 18 to 35 who had mild COVID-19 (a few samples of this study predate the infection). Cell type and time point are not known. The rearrangement links TRBV18 to TRBJ1-5; D possibly corresponds to TRBD1 (6 bases). Sample: PBMCs or a T cell subset sorted from them (not recorded which). The CDR3 is CASSLRTALSNQPQHF. The CDR3 DNA reads as TGTGCCAGCTCCCTACGGACAGCGTTAAGCAATCAGCCCCAGCATTTT.